This TCR beta chain is drawn from a study of cytomegalovirus exposure and HLA in healthy donors. Study conclusions and caveats: The records held CMV serostatus as the only immune exposure information. V segments that were indistinguishable, TRBV6-2 and TRBV6-3 among them, were omitted from analysis.

PCR employed 60 Vbeta and 13 Jbeta primers. Source study methods: In a later analysis, the count reached 75 million to 90 million unique TCR beta chains, with around 11 million shared. The repertoire was sequenced with immunoSEQ multiplex PCR; TCRdb's copy has only in-frame clones and lacks some. The DNA was the basis for D and trimming; V, J and clone size are from that table. The sample has about 96,000 clones; roughly 74% are singletons. Germline V gene lookup returns CDR1 SGHTA and CDR2 FQGNSA. The CDR3 has 15 amino acids. J was trimmed by 6 bases and V by 4 bases; bases with no gene match: 8. Concerning this clone itself: Its antigen is as yet unknown.

This chain joins TRBV7-2 and TRBJ1-1, with 10 bases aligning to TRBD1. Specimen: PBMCs. This receptor was taken from a female donor in good health and CMV-seropositive. CDR3 nucleotide sequence: TGTGCCAGCAGCTCTAGACAGGGGGCTTCGGCTGAAGCTTTCTTT. Its protein product is CASSSRQGASAEAFF.